This entry is about one T cell receptor (beta chain). Its target is not known. The source of the sample is a study of cytomegalovirus exposure and HLA in healthy donors. Study background: There were fewer than 130 million unique TCR beta sequences, drawn from about 180 million T cells, in an earlier analysis. Findings and limits, study-wide: Later analysis found that TCR beta chains associated with HLA were more clonally expanded than other, equally common chains.

Germline loops: CDR1 MDHEN, CDR2 SYDVKM. V gave up 7 bases and J gave up 4 bases; unmatched junction bases: 2. The CDR3 has 12 residues. Though probably carrying unrecorded immune exposures, donors were nominally healthy at sampling. Amplification used 60 Vbeta primers and 13 Jbeta primers. Measured with immunoSEQ multiplex PCR; TCRdb has only the in-frame clones, and not every one. The profile shows 150,000 to 200,000 clones, 70% to 90% of them singletons. The chain links TRBV28 to TRBJ2-5, with 8 bases lining up with TRBD2. The sequencing input was PBMCs. The sequence was collected from a woman aged 18-29 years in good health and CMV-seronegative. The CDR3 protein is CASISGAETQYF. Written as DNA, the CDR3 is TGTGCCAGCATTAGCGGGGCAGAGACCCAGTACTTC.